These 17 T cell receptor beta chains came from one sample sequenced in a study of CD8 T cells in ankylosing spondylitis. TCRdb passed the 5' RACE reads through MiXCR, listing each CDR3 protein once. The sample has hundreds of thousands of distinct CDR3 sequences; roughly 32% are singletons. Material for sequencing was blood, either unsorted or a sorted T cell fraction (not recorded which). The receptor set was obtained from a male donor with ankylosing spondylitis or in good health (not recorded which).

The rearrangement joins TRBV6-5 to TRBJ2-3; 15 bases line up with TRBD2. With V trimmed by 0 bases and J by 4 bases, 5 bases remained unmatched. This CDR3 is built from 18 residues. Looked up from germline, CDR1 is MNHEY and CDR2 is SVGAGI. The CDR3 sequence: CASSYSPGLAGGADTQYF. CDR3 in DNA: TGTGCCAGCAGTTACTCCCCGGGACTAGCGGGGGGTGCAGATACGCAGTATTTT.

This clonotype showed up just a few times. This chain joins TRBV10-3 and TRBJ2-3; a weak D match, TRBD2 (5 bases). Trimming took off 9 bases at V and 0 bases at J, with 16 bases between the two ends. This CDR3 has 15 amino acids. The germline CDR1 and CDR2 sequences are ENHRY and SYGVKD. The chain's CDR3 is CAIADPDRSTDTQYF. CDR3 DNA: TGTGCCATAGCGGACCCGGACCGTAGCACAGATACGCAGTATTTT.

The chain joins TRBV7-9 to TRBJ2-3, with 11 bases identical to TRBD2. The CDR3 covers 17 residues. V dropped 7 bases and J dropped 5; count of bases not matched to a gene: 14. The germline CDR1 and CDR2 sequences are SEHNR and FQNEAQ (reference sequence). The CDR3 nucleotides are TGTGCCAGCACCTTCGTGCCTAGCGGGGGGCCAGGAGATACGCAGTATTTT. Residues: CASTFVPSGGPGDTQYF.

In this sample, this clonotype turned up a few times. V and J are TRBV5-1 and TRBJ2-1, with TRBD2 as a possible D gene (7 bases). CDR3 length: 14 amino acids. V dropped 1 base and J dropped 9 bases, with 14 bases sitting between them. Germline CDR1 is SGHRS and CDR2 is YFSETQ. The CDR3 DNA sequence: TGCGCCAGCAGCTTGACGGGGGGCGAGGTTGAGCAGTTCTTC. Translation gives CASSLTGGEVEQFF.

V gene TRBV6-1 combines with J gene TRBJ2-5; possible D gene TRBD2, 7 bases. The CDR3 is 14 residues long. The germline CDR1 and CDR2 sequences are MNHNS and SASEGT. V was shortened by 5 bases and J by 2 bases, with 12 bases between the two germline ends. In nucleotides, the CDR3 is TGTGCCAGCAGTATAGGGGGGGCACAAGAGACCCAGTACTTC. This gives the protein CASSIGGAQETQYF.

The chain carries TRBV20-1 and TRBJ2-3, with D perhaps TRBD2 (5 bases). Trimming pared 6 bases from V and 2 bases from J, leaving 9 bases between. The CDR3 is made up of 12 amino acids. Germline CDR1 is DFQATT and CDR2 is SNEGSKA (reference sequence). The CDR3 spells CSATGVTDTQYF. Written as DNA, the CDR3 is TGCAGTGCCACCGGGGTCACAGATACGCAGTATTTT.

This clonotype appeared once. The chain is built from TRBV5-1 and TRBJ1-1; 7 bases are a match to TRBD1. The CDR3 is made up of 14 amino acids. The germline CDR1 and CDR2 sequences are SGHRS and YFSETQ. V shed 4 bases, J shed 3 bases, and the junction held 6 bases outside the gene matches. The CDR3 sequence: CASSGDSSDTEAFF. The CDR3 bases are TGCGCCAGCAGCGGGGACAGCTCGGACACTGAAGCTTTCTTT.

The chain links TRBV27 to TRBJ2-7; D may match TRBD1 or TRBD2 (5 bases each). The CDR3 has 16 amino acids. Germline V gene lookup returns CDR1 MNHEY and CDR2 SMNVEV (reference sequence). V dropped 3 bases and J dropped 2 bases, with 17 bases sitting between them. The CDR3 nucleotides are TGTGCCAGCAGTTTCGGGGCCGAGGGGACCCCCTACGAGCAGTACTTC. Amino acids: CASSFGAEGTPYEQYF.

This clonotype was detected ten times or more. This chain connects TRBV20-1 to TRBJ2-3; D ambiguous. The CDR3 consists of 13 residues. Per germline, CDR1 DFQATT and CDR2 SNEGSKA (reference sequence). V shed 6 bases and J shed 2 bases, with 12 bases lying between them. The CDR3: CSARQPNTDTQYF. CDR3 coding DNA: TGCAGTGCGCGGCAACCTAACACAGATACGCAGTATTTT.

The V call is TRBV5-1, the J call TRBJ2-2, with D perhaps being TRBD1 or TRBD2 (5 bases each). Germline V gene sequence: CDR1 SGHRS, CDR2 YFSETQ. The CDR3 runs 15 residues. The V and J ends lost 4 bases and 6 bases respectively, with 16 bases between them. The DNA for the CDR3 is TGCGCCAGCAGCGAGGGGACCCCACCGGCCGGGGAGCTGTTTTTT. Amino acids: CASSEGTPPAGELFF.

The chain links TRBV28 to TRBJ2-7; D is unclear. V lost 5 bases, J lost 0 bases, and 8 bases lay in between. Germline lookup yields CDR1 MDHEN and CDR2 SYDVKM. The length of the CDR3 is 13 residues. The CDR3 DNA follows: TGTGCCAGCAGTACACTTACCTCCTACGAGCAGTACTTC. Its protein is CASSTLTSYEQYF.

The table lists this clonotype with a few counts. The V call is TRBV12-3 or TRBV12-4, the J call TRBJ1-1, with D unresolved. CDR3 length: 13 amino acids. Trimming took 1 base from V and 6 from J, leaving 9 bases between them. The CDR3 loop reads CASSLVTLAEAFF. As DNA, the CDR3 is TGTGCCAGCAGTTTAGTTACGTTGGCTGAAGCTTTCTTT.

The chain has TRBV20-1 and TRBJ2-3, with 14 bases aligning to TRBD2. Germline trimming cut 5 bases from V and 2 bases from J; bases unmatched to any gene: 9. Germline-derived CDR1 and CDR2 are DFQATT and SNEGSKA (reference sequence). The length of the CDR3 is 17 residues. DNA of the CDR3: TGCAGTGCTGCCACGACTAGCGGGGGGGCCTCCACAGATACGCAGTATTTT. Amino acid sequence: CSAATTSGGASTDTQYF.

The rearrangement links TRBV20-1 to TRBJ1-5; D is unclear. V gave up 7 bases and J gave up 5 bases, with 18 bases separating them. CDR1 and CDR2 (germline): DFQATT, SNEGSKA (reference sequence). The CDR3 has 14 amino acids. CDR3 bases: TGCAGTGTTTCATCCCCGGACGGATATCAGCCCCAGCATTTT. This codes for CSVSSPDGYQPQHF.

V usage is TRBV7-8 and J usage is TRBJ2-1; TRBD2 agrees at 7 bases. J was trimmed by 10 bases and V by 1 base; bases with no gene match: 4. The CDR3 extends over 13 amino acids. Germline loops: CDR1 SGHVS, CDR2 FQNEAQ. CDR3 sequence reads: CASSLDLRGEQFF. The DNA for the CDR3 is TGTGCCAGCAGCTTAGACCTGCGGGGGGAGCAGTTCTTC. Looking up the rest from reference TRBV7-8 and TRBJ2-1 gives the full variable domain: GAGVSQSPRYKVAKRGQDVALRCDPISGHVSLFWYQQALGQGPEFLTYFQNEAQLDKSGLPSDRFFAERPEGSVSTLKIQRTQQEDSAVYLCASSLDLRGEQFFGPGTRLTVL.

This rearrangement joins TRBV3-1 to TRBJ2-7; 8 bases are a match to TRBD2. Trimming took 5 bases from V and 3 from J; bases not matched to a gene: 9. CDR3 length: 15 residues. Per the germline V gene, CDR1 is LGHDT and CDR2 is YNNKEL (reference sequence). Here the CDR3 reads CASSFEAGGFYEQYF. CDR3 DNA: TGTGCCAGCAGCTTTGAGGCGGGGGGCTTCTACGAGCAGTACTTC.

The chain combines TRBV5-1 with TRBJ1-1; D ambiguous. The CDR3 runs 15 residues. Germline V CDR1 and CDR2: SGHRS, YFSETQ. The V end was cut by 0 bases, the J end by 0 bases, with 9 bases between. In DNA form, the CDR3 reads TGCGCCAGCAGCTTGGAAGGAAGATTGAACACTGAAGCTTTCTTT. Translating it yields CASSLEGRLNTEAFF.